Included here is one T cell receptor (beta chain) sequence, with context. Its antigen is undetermined. Repertoires were generated with immunoSEQ multiplex PCR, while TCRdb's copy carries only in-frame clones and drops some. The sample has around 100,000 clones; around nine tenths are singletons. This sample stems from a study of T cell responses to AZD1222 COVID-19 vaccine. General study results and limits: No day 14 peak samples; only post-peak repertoires were characterized. Recipients of two AZD1222 doses showed rising Spike-specific TCR breadth and depth. Clonal diversity was possibly underestimated, and white British individuals and females predominated among donors.

The CDR3 has 17 residues. CDR1 and CDR2 from the germline V gene are SGHKS and YYEKEE (reference sequence). J lost 5 bases, V lost 4 bases, and 12 bases had no gene match. The J gene is TRBJ1-1, the V gene TRBV5-5; 12 nucleotides line up with TRBD1. This receptor was taken from an adult who received the AZD1222 COVID-19 vaccine. The sequences come from peripheral blood, collected 28 days after the second AZD1222 dose. Written as DNA, the CDR3 is TGTGCCAGCAGCCCGTCCCGGGACAGGGGGCGATGGACTGAAGCTTTCTTT. Translating it yields CASSPSRDRGRWTEAFF.